These 5 T cell receptor beta chains came from one sample sequenced in a study of cytomegalovirus exposure and HLA in healthy donors. Use of 60 Vbeta and 13 Jbeta primers characterized the PCR. Sequenced by immunoSEQ multiplex PCR; TCRdb stores in-frame clones only, minus some. The repertoire holds about 170,000 clones, with roughly 85% as singletons. The specimen was PBMCs. The origin of the receptors is a woman aged 45-65 years in good health and CMV-seropositive.

This clone has a handful of counts. This rearrangement joins TRBV6-1 to TRBJ1-3; 7 positions agree with TRBD1. Trimming took 6 bases from V and 4 from J; bases not matched to a gene: 6. Germline CDR1 reads MNHNS; CDR2 reads SASEGT. This CDR3 has 14 residues. This CDR3 is CASRIQGWGNTIYF. The CDR3 coding sequence is TGTGCCAGCAGGATACAGGGGTGGGGAAACACCATATATTTT.

The genes are TRBV19 and TRBJ1-2; 8 bases are shared with TRBD1. The CDR3 sequence is 15 residues long. Trimming at V came to 5 bases and at J to 5 bases, leaving 10 bases not matched to a gene. Germline-derived CDR1 and CDR2 are LNHDA and SQIVND (reference sequence). In nucleotides, the CDR3 is TGTGCCAGTAGTCCACGGACAGGGCTCCCTTATGGCTACACCTTC. Protein product: CASSPRTGLPYGYTF. The whole variable domain, remainder taken from reference TRBV19 and TRBJ1-2, is DGGITQSPKYLFRKEGQNVTLSCEQNLNHDAMYWYRQDPGQGLRLIYYSQIVNDFQKGDIAEGYSVSREKKESFPLTVTSAQKNPTAFYLCASSPRTGLPYGYTFGSGTRLTVV.

The chain links TRBV7-6 to TRBJ2-3; 9 bases map to TRBD2. The length of the CDR3 is 15 residues. The J segment lost 4 bases and the V segment lost 5 bases, leaving 7 bases of the junction unmatched. CDR1 and CDR2 from the germline V gene are SGHVS and FNYEAQ. Here the CDR3 reads CASSQAGGTADTQYF. CDR3 in DNA: TGTGCCAGCAGCCAAGCGGGGGGTACGGCAGATACGCAGTATTTT.

This rearrangement joins TRBV4-2 to TRBJ2-5; D may be TRBD1 (7 bases). V was trimmed by 0 bases and J by 2 bases, leaving 19 bases between them. Germline loops: CDR1 LGHNA, CDR2 YNFKEQ. The length of the CDR3 is 18 residues. Here the CDR3 reads CASSQDGRRGQPQETQYF. The CDR3 DNA sequence: TGTGCCAGCAGCCAAGATGGGAGGAGGGGACAGCCTCAAGAGACCCAGTACTTC.

This chain joins TRBV7-2 and TRBJ2-5; TRBD2 agrees at 9 bases. The ends lost 3 bases at V and 5 bases at J; junction bases unmatched: 10. There are 16 residues in the CDR3. Germline values: CDR1 SGHTA, CDR2 FQGNSA. This chain's CDR3 is CASSLGWSGGRETQYF. The CDR3 bases are TGTGCCAGCAGCTTGGGATGGAGCGGGGGGAGGGAGACCCAGTACTTC.